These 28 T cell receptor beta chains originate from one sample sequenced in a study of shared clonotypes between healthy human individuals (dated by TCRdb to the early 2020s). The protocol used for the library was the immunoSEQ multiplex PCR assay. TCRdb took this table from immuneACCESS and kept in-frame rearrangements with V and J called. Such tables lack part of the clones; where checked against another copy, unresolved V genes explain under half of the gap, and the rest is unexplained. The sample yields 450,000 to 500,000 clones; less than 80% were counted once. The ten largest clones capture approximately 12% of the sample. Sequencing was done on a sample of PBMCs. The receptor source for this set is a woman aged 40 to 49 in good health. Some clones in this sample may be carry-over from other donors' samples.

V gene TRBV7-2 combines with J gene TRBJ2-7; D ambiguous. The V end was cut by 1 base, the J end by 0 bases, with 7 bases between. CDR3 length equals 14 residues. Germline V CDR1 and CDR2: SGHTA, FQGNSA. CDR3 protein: CASSLERASYEQYF. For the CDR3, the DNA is TGTGCCAGCAGCTTAGAACGGGCCTCCTACGAGCAGTACTTC.

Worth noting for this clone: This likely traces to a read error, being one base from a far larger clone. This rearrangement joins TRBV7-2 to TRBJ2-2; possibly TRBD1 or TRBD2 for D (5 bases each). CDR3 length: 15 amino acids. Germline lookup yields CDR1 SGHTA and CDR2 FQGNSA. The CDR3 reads CASSPRVGGAGELSF. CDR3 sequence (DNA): TGTGCCAGCAGCCCCAGGGTGGGCGGCGCCGGGGAGCTGTCTTTT.

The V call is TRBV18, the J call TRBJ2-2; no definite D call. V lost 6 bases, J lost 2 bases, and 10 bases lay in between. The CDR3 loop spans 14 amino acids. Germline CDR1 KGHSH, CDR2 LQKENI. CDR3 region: CASSGIGNTGELFF. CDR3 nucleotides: TGTGCCAGCTCCGGAATCGGAAACACCGGGGAGCTGTTTTTT. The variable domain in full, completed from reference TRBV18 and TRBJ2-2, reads NAGVMQNPRHLVRRRGQEARLRCSPMKGHSHVYWYRQLPEEGLKFMVYLQKENIIDESGMPKERFSAEFPKEGPSILRIQQVVRGDSAAYFCASSGIGNTGELFFGEGSRLTVL.

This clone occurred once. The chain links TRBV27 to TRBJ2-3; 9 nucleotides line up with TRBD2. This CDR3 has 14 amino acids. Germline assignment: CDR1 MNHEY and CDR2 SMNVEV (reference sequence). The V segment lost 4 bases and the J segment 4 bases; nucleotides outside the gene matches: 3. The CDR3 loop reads CASSSAGGPDTQYF. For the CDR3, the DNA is TGTGCCAGCAGTTCCGCGGGAGGGCCAGATACGCAGTATTTT.

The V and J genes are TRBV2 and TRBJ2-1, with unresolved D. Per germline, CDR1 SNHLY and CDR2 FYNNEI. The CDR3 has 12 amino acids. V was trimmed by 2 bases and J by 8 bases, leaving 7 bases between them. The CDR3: CASSETLYEQFF. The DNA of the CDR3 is TGTGCCAGCAGTGAAACCCTTTATGAGCAGTTCTTC.

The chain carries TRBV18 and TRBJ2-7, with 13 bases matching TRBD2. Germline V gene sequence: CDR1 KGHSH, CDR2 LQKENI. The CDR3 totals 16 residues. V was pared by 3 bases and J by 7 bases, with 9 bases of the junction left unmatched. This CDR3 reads CASSPTPGLAGMEQYF. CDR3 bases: TGTGCCAGCTCACCTACTCCGGGACTAGCGGGAATGGAGCAGTACTTC.

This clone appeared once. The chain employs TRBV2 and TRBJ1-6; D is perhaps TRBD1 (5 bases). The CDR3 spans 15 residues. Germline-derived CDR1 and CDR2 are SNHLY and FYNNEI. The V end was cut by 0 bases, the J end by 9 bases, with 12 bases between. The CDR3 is CASSEAGARSSPLHF. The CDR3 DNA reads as TGTGCCAGCAGTGAAGCAGGGGCCAGGAGTTCACCCCTCCACTTT.

The CDR3 DNA is TGTGCCAGCAGCTTTGGGGCTAGCACAGATACGCAGTATTTT. The encoded protein is CASSFGASTDTQYF. The chain joins TRBV7-2 to TRBJ2-3; weak D call: TRBD1 (5 bases). The CDR3 length is 14 residues. V gave up 3 bases and J gave up 0 bases, with 7 bases separating them. CDR1 SGHTA and CDR2 FQGNSA come from the germline V gene.

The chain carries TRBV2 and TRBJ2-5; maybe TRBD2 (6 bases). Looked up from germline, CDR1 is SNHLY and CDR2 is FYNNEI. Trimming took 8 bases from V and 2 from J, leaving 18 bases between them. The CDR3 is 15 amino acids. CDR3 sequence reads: CASGSLASIQETQYF. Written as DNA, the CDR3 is TGTGCCAGCGGGTCTCTAGCGTCAATTCAAGAGACCCAGTACTTC.

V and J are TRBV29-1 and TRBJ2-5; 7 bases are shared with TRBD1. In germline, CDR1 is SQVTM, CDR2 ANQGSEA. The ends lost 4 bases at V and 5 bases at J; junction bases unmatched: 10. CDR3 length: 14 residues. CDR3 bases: TGCAGCGTTGTGAGAGGGGGCATTATGGAGACCCAGTACTTC. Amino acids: CSVVRGGIMETQYF.

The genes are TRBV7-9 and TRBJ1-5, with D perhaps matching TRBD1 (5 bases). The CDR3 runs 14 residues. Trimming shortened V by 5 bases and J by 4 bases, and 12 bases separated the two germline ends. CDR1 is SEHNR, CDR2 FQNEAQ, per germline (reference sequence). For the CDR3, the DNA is TGTGCCAGCAGCGACCGGGGGATTAATCAGCCCCAGCATTTT. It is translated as CASSDRGINQPQHF.

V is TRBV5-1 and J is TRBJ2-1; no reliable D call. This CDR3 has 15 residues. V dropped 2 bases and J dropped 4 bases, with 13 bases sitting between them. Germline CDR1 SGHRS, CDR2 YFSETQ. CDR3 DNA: TGCGCCAGCAGCTTAGCCATGGGCGCTTACAATGAGCAGTTCTTC. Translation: CASSLAMGAYNEQFF.

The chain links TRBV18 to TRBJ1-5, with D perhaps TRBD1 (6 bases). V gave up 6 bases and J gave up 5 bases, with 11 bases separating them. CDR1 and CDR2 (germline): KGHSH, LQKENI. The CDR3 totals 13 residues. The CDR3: CASSPDRDQPQHF. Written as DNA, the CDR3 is TGTGCCAGCTCGCCGGACAGAGATCAGCCCCAGCATTTT.

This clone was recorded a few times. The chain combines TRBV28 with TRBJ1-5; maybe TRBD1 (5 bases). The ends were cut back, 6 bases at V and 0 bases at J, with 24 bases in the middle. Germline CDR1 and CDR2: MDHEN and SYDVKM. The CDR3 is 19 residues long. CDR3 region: CASRTAPGRPPNSNQPQHF. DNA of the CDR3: TGTGCCAGCAGGACTGCCCCGGGACGGCCGCCGAATAGCAATCAGCCCCAGCATTTT.

The CDR3 sequence: CASSPGRTYEQYF. CDR3 DNA: TGTGCCAGCAGCCCCGGGAGAACATACGAGCAGTACTTC. The chain is built from TRBV16 and TRBJ2-7, with a possible D match to TRBD2 (6 bases). The length of the CDR3 is 13 residues. Trimming removed 4 bases at V and 4 bases at J, with 11 bases between. CDR1 is KGHSY, CDR2 FQNENV, per germline.

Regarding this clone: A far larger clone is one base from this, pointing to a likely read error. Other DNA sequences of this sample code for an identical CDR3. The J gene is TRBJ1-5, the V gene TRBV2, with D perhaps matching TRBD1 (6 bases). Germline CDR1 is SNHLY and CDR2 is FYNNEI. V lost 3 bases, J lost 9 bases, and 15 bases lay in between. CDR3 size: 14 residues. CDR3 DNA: TGTGCCAGCAGTGAGTCGGGGGGGCTATCGCCCCAGCATTTT. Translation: CASSESGGLSPQHF.

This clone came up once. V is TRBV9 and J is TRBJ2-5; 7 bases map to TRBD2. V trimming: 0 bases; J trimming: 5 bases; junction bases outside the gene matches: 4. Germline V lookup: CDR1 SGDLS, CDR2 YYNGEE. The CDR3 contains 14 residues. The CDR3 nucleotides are TGTGCCAGCAGCGTAGGGAATAGCGGGGAGACCCAGTACTTC. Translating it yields CASSVGNSGETQYF.

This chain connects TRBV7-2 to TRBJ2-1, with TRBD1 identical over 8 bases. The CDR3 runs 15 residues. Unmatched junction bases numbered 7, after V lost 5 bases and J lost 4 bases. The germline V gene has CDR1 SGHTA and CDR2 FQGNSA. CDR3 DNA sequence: TGTGCCAGCAGCCTGGGGGACAGGATATACAATGAGCAGTTCTTC. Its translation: CASSLGDRIYNEQFF. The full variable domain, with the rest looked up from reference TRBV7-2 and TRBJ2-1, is GAGVSQSPSNKVTEKGKDVELRCDPISGHTALYWYRQSLGQGLEFLIYFQGNSAPDKSGLPSDRFSAERTGGSVSTLTIQRTQQEDSAVYLCASSLGDRIYNEQFFGPGTRLTVL.

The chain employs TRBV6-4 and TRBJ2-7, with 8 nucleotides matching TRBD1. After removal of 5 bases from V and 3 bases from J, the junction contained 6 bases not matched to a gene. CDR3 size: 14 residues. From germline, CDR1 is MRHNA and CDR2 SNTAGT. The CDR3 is CASSQETGDYEQYF. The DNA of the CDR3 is TGTGCCAGCAGTCAGGAGACAGGGGACTACGAGCAGTACTTC.

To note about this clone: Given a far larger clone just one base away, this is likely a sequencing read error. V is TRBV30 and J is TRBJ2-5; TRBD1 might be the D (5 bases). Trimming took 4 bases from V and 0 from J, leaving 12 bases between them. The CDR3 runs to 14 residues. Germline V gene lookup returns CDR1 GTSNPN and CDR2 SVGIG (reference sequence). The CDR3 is CAWIRQIYQETQYF. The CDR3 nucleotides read TGTGCCTGGATCCGACAGATCTACCAAGAGACCCAGTACTTC.

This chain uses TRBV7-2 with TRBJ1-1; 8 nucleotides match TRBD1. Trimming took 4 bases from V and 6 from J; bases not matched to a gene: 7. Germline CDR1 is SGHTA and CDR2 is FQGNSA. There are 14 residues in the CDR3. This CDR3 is CASSSGQGSPEAFF. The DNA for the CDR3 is TGTGCCAGCAGCTCAGGACAGGGAAGTCCTGAAGCTTTCTTT.

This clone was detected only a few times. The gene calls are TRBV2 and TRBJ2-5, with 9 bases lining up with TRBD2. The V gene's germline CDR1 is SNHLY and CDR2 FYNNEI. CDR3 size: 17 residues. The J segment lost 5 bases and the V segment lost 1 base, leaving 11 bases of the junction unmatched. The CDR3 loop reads CASSEGLGSGSVETQYF. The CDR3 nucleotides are TGTGCCAGCAGTGAAGGTTTAGGTAGCGGGAGCGTGGAGACCCAGTACTTC.

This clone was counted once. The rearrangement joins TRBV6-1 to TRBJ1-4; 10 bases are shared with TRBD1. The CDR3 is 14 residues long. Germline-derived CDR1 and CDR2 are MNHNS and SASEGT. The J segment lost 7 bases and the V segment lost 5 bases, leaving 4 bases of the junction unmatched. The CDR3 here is CASSPRDRGEKLFF. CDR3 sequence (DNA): TGTGCCAGCAGTCCACGGGACAGGGGTGAAAAACTGTTTTTT.

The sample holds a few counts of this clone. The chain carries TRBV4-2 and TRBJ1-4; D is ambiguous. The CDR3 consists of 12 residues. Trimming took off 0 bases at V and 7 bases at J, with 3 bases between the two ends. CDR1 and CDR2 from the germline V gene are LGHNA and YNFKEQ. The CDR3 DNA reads TGTGCCAGCAGCCAAGACGGTGAAAAACTGTTTTTT. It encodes CASSQDGEKLFF.

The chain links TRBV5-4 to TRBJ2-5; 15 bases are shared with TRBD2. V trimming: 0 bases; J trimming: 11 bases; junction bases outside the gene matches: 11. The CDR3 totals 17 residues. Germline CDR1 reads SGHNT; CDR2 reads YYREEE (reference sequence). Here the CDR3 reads CASSLAVGTSGRSGQYF. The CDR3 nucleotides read TGTGCCAGCAGCTTGGCAGTAGGGACTAGCGGGAGGTCCGGACAGTACTTC.

CDR3 in DNA: TGTGCCAGCAGCTTAAGTCCCAGGGCGGTCAATCAGCCCCAGCATTTT. It encodes CASSLSPRAVNQPQHF. This chain connects TRBV7-2 to TRBJ1-5; maybe TRBD1 (5 bases). The CDR3 has 16 amino acids. V lost 2 bases and J lost 3, with 14 bases in between. CDR1 and CDR2 (germline): SGHTA, FQGNSA.

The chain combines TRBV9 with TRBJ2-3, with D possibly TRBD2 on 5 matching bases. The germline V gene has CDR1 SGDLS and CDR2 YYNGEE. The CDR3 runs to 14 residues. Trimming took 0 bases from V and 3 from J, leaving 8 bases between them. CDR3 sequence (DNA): TGTGCCAGCAGCGTAGAGCGGCCGACAGATACGCAGTATTTT. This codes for CASSVERPTDTQYF.

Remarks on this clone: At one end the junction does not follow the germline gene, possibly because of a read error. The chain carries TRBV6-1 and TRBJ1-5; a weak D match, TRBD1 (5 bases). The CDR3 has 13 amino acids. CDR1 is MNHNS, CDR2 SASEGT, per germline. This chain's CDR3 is CASSDRVNRPQHF. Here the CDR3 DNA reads TGTGCCAGCAGTGACAGGGTTAATCGGCCCCAGCATTTT.